A selection of T cell receptor beta chains follows, all from one sample in a study of human T cells and chemical hapten exposure. TCRdb redid the calling of the RACE reads with MiXCR, one entry per CDR3 protein. Among 120,000 or so distinct CDR3 sequences listed, 13% were seen once. This specimen consisted of whole blood, obtained in connection with sensitization to the hapten diphenylcyclopropenone (DPC). Receptor source: a woman between 18 and 30 years old with alopecia areata. Some clones in this sample may be carry-over from other donors' samples. CDR3s include the opening cysteine and the closing phenylalanine or tryptophan. The order of the fields is J gene, D gene, V gene, clone size, CDR3 DNA, CDR3 protein. A D gene is named only where the DNA matches it firmly. Clone size is stated in some rows and not others, as once, few, many or a class when expanded.

j_call: TRBJ1-2; d_call: .; v_call: TRBV10-3; clone_size: .; cdr3_nt: TGTGCCATCAGTGAGTCGTCGGGTTGGGGCTATGGCTACACCTTC; cdr3_aa: CAISESSGWGYGYTF
j_call: TRBJ1-1; d_call: TRBD1; v_call: TRBV6-5; clone_size: many; cdr3_nt: TGTGCCAGCAGTCCCAGGACAGGGGGCGGTGTAAACACTGAAGCTTTCTTT; cdr3_aa: CASSPRTGGGVNTEAFF
j_call: TRBJ1-4; d_call: .; v_call: TRBV20-1; clone_size: .; cdr3_nt: TGCAGTGCTAGTTTCGGTAATGAAAAACTGTTTTTT; cdr3_aa: CSASFGNEKLFF
j_call: TRBJ2-1; d_call: .; v_call: TRBV12-3/TRBV12-4; clone_size: .; cdr3_nt: TGTGCCAGCAGTCATAGGGCCCCCTCCTACAATGAGCAGTTCTTC; cdr3_aa: CASSHRAPSYNEQFF
j_call: TRBJ1-2; d_call: .; v_call: TRBV29-1; clone_size: .; cdr3_nt: TGCAGCGTTCCCTCGGATATTTCCTATGGCTACACCTTC; cdr3_aa: CSVPSDISYGYTF
j_call: TRBJ1-1; d_call: .; v_call: TRBV2; clone_size: many; cdr3_nt: TGTGCCAGCACGGACTCCTTCCCCTGGACTGAAGCTTTCTTT; cdr3_aa: CASTDSFPWTEAFF
j_call: TRBJ1-2; d_call: .; v_call: TRBV6-2/TRBV6-3; clone_size: many; cdr3_nt: TGTGCCGCCGCGCGGGGGCATGGCTACACCTTC; cdr3_aa: CAAARGHGYTF
j_call: TRBJ1-1; d_call: .; v_call: TRBV12-3/TRBV12-4; clone_size: .; cdr3_nt: TGTGCCAGCAGCCGAAAGGGGAACACTGAAGCTTTCTTT; cdr3_aa: CASSRKGNTEAFF
j_call: TRBJ2-2; d_call: TRBD1; v_call: TRBV2; clone_size: few; cdr3_nt: TGTGCCAGCCGCGACAGGGTGGACACCGGGGAGCTGTTTTTT; cdr3_aa: CASRDRVDTGELFF
j_call: TRBJ1-1; d_call: TRBD1; v_call: TRBV12-3/TRBV12-4; clone_size: few; cdr3_nt: TGTGCCAGCACGAATCACCAGGGGGTTGGATCTGAAGCTTTCTTT; cdr3_aa: CASTNHQGVGSEAFF
j_call: TRBJ2-5; d_call: TRBD2; v_call: TRBV28; clone_size: few; cdr3_nt: TGTGCCACCACCATTGCGGGGGTCCAAGAGACCCAGTACTTC; cdr3_aa: CATTIAGVQETQYF